The entry below gives a single TCR beta chain sequence along with its context. What it binds is unknown. The CDR3 regions of TCR beta were amplified from RNA transcripts. TCR CDR3 underwent first-round RT-PCR with the HTBI primer set. MiXCR was run by TCRdb on the multiplex PCR reads, yielding one entry per CDR3 protein. The table lists 500,000 to 600,000 distinct CDR3 sequences, about 45% of them singletons, with 44% in the top ten. The CDR3 is 14 amino acids. V gave up 3 bases and J gave up 9 bases, with 20 bases separating them. Germline V gene data show CDR1 as DFQATT and CDR2 as SNEGSKA (reference sequence). The data were obtained in a study of T cells in Graves' hyperthyroidism and ophthalmopathy. Points from the study as a whole: A 13 V-J model separated ophthalmopathy from stable hyperthyroidism. Ophthalmopathy got predicted by the model a median about six months before its onset. Also found in blood were most expanded thyroid clonotypes above 0.001.

Exclusion followed for patients with uncontrolled infection, other autoimmune disease, pregnancy or lactation. The chain combines TRBV20-1 with TRBJ2-5; D ambiguous. The receptor was isolated from an adult woman with Graves' disease, either hyperthyroidism or ophthalmopathy (not recorded which). The sequenced material came from peripheral blood or thyroid tissue (not recorded which). The CDR3 region is CSASLADSNQPQYF. The CDR3 coding sequence is TGCAGTGCTAGTTTGGCGGATAGCAATCAGCCCCAGTACTTC.